This T cell receptor beta chain derives from a study of graft-versus-host responses after intestinal transplantation. Overall study: Every recipient had anti-thymocyte globulin induction and two to four years of tacrolimus plus steroids. Whole-study findings and limits: Association was observed between peak circulating GvH clone levels and early post-transplant HvG declines. GvH clones turned up in recipient marrow; some had shown up first in ileum or blood.

With regard to this clone: Antigen specificity is unknown.

Germline V CDR1 and CDR2: MDHEN, SYDVKM. The length of the CDR3 is 18 residues. V shed 7 bases and J shed 0 bases, with 22 bases lying between them. TCRdb's table, derived via immunoSEQ multiplex PCR, lists solely in-frame clones and lacks some. This table holds 100,000 to 110,000 clones, more than 85% found once. The chain uses TRBV28 and TRBJ2-1, with D perhaps TRBD2 (6 bases). This clonotype originated in a human donor who was the organ donor for an intestinal transplant. The sample consisted of unstimulated CD4+ T cells sorted from spleen or lymph node cells, taken before transplant. This CDR3 reads CASTEDRGSMSSYNEQFF. The CDR3 DNA reads TGTGCCAGCACCGAGGATCGGGGGTCGATGAGCTCCTACAATGAGCAGTTCTTC.